The source of this T cell receptor (beta chain) is a study of blood T cell repertoires in COVID-19. Study-wide context: Specimens from acute and convalescent COVID-19 originated in the United States, Italy and Spain.

Germline CDR1 is LNHDA and CDR2 is SQIVND (reference sequence). V shed 1 base, J shed 1 base, and the junction held 5 bases outside the gene matches. The CDR3 covers 16 residues. In the source study's methods: Estimation of nucleated cell counts was performed using reference gene primer amplification. The table came from immunoSEQ multiplex PCR; TCRdb's copy has only in-frame clones and leaves some out. The V and J calls and the clone size are those of that table, but D and trimming were determined from the DNA. The sample carries approximately 240,000 clones, around 86% recorded once. This clonotype was sampled from a woman under 40 who had recovered from COVID-19. The chain links TRBV19 to TRBJ2-5, with 8 bases that match TRBD1. Sequenced material: peripheral blood. The CDR3 bases are TGTGCCAGTAGTATAGTTGCAGGGGGCTTCCAAGAGACCCAGTACTTC. Residues: CASSIVAGGFQETQYF.